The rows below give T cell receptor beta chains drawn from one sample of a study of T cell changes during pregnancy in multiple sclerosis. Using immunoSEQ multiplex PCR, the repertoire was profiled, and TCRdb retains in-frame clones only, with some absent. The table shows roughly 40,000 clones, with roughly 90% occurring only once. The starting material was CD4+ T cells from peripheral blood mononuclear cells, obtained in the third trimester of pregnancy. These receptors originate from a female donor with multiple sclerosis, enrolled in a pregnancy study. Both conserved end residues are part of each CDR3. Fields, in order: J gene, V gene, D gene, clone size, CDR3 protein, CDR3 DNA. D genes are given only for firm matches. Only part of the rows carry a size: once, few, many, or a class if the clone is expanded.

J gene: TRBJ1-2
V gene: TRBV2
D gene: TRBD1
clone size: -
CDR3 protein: CASSEDRGSYGYTF
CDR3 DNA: TGTGCCAGCAGTGAAGACAGGGGATCCTATGGCTACACCTTC

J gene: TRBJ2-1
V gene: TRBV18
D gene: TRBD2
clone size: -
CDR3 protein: CASSPWGGRGNEQFF
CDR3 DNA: TGTGCCAGCTCACCATGGGGCGGGAGGGGCAATGAGCAGTTCTTC

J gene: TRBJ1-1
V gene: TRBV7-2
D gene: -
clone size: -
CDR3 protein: CASSSGSEAFF
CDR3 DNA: TGTGCCAGCAGCTCAGGCTCTGAAGCTTTCTTT

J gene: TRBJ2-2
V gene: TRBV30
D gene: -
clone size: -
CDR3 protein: CAWSGGTGELFF
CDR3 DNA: TGTGCCTGGAGTGGAGGAACCGGGGAGCTGTTTTTT

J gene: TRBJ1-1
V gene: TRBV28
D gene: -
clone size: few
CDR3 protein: CASSTIRGGYTEAFF
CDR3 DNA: TGTGCCAGCAGTACAATCAGGGGCGGGTACACTGAAGCTTTCTTT

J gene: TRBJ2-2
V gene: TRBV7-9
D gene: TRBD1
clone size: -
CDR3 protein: CASSLRGQVNTGELFF
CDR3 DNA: TGTGCCAGCAGCTTACGGGGACAGGTGAACACCGGGGAGCTGTTTTTT

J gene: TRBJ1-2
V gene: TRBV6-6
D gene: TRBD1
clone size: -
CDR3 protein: CASSYSRDRLNYGYTF
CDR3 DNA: TGTGCCAGCAGTTACTCCCGGGACAGACTGAACTATGGCTACACCTTC

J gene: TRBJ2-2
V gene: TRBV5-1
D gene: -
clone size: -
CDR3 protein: CASRPRGFLVTGELFF
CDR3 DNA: TGCGCCAGCAGGCCCAGGGGATTTTTGGTCACCGGGGAGCTGTTTTTT

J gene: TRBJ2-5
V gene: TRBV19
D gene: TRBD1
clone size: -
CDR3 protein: CASIILWAGGKETQYF
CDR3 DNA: TGTGCCAGTATTATTTTGTGGGCAGGGGGTAAGGAGACCCAGTACTTC

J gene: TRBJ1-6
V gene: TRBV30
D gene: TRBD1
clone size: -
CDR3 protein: CAWSERTGRVSPLHF
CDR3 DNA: TGTGCCTGGAGTGAACGGACAGGGAGAGTTTCACCCCTCCACTTT

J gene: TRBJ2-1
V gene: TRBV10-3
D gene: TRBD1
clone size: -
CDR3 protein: CAISGRGKNNEQFF
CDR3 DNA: TGTGCCATCAGTGGCAGGGGGAAAAACAATGAGCAGTTCTTC

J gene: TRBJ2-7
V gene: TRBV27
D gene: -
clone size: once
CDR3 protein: CASRDDRAYEQYF
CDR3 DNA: TGTGCCAGCCGTGACGACCGGGCCTACGAGCAGTACTTC

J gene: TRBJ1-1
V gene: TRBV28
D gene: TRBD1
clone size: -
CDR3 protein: CASLLRTGGNTEAFF
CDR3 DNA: TGTGCCAGCTTATTGCGGACAGGGGGTAACACTGAAGCTTTCTTT

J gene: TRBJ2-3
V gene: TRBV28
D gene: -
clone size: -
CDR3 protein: CASTSPGTDTQYF
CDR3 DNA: TGTGCCAGCACCTCCCCCGGCACAGATACGCAGTATTTT

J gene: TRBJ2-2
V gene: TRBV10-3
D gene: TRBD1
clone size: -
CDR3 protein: CAITNTGASGTGELFF
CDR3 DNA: TGTGCCATCACCAACACAGGGGCGTCGGGCACCGGGGAGCTGTTTTTT

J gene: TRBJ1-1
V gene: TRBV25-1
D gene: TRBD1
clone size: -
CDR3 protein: CASIRGAGTGERYTEAFF
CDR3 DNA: TGTGCCAGCATCCGGGGGGCAGGGACAGGAGAAAGATATACTGAAGCTTTCTTT

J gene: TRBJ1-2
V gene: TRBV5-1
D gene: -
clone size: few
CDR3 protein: CASSLEGVRGYTF
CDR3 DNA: TGCGCCAGCAGCTTGGAGGGGGTTAGGGGCTACACCTTC

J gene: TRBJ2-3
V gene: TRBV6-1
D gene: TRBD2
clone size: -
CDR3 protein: CASIGLAGGQDTQYF
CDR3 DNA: TGTGCCAGCATCGGACTAGCGGGAGGTCAAGATACGCAGTATTTT

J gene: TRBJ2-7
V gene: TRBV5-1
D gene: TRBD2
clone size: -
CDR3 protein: CASSPGTSGSYHEQYF
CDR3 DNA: TGCGCCAGCAGCCCCGGGACTAGCGGGAGTTACCACGAGCAGTACTTC

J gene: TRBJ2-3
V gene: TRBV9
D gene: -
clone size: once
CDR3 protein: CASSETAGQMADTQYF
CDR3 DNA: TGTGCCAGCAGCGAGACCGCGGGACAGATGGCAGATACGCAGTATTTT

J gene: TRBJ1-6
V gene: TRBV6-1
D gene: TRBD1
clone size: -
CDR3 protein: CASRLTGADSPLHF
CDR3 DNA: TGTGCCAGCAGATTGACAGGGGCAGATTCACCCCTCCACTTT

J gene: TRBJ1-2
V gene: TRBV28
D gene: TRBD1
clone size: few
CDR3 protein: CASRPGTGDGYTF
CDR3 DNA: TGTGCCAGCAGACCCGGGACAGGGGATGGCTACACCTTC

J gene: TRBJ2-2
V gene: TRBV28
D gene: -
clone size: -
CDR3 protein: CASSLAGAIGELFF
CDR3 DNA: TGTGCCAGCAGTTTAGCAGGGGCGATCGGGGAGCTGTTTTTT

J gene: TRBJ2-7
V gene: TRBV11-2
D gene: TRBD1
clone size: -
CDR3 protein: CASSGHRDRASYEQYF
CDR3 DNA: TGTGCCAGCAGCGGCCACCGGGACAGGGCCTCCTACGAGCAGTACTTC

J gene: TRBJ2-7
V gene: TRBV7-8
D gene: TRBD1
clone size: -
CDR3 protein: CASSLLRQGGEQYF
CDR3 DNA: TGTGCCAGCAGCCTCCTTCGACAGGGTGGCGAGCAGTACTTC

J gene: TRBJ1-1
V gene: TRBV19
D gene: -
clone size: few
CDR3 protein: CASSISRGTEAFF
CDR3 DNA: TGTGCCAGTAGTATAAGTCGGGGTACTGAAGCTTTCTTT

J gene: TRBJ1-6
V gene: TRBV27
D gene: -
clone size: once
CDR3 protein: CASTSQGSYNSPLHF
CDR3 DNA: TGTGCCAGCACATCACAGGGTTCCTATAATTCACCCCTCCACTTT

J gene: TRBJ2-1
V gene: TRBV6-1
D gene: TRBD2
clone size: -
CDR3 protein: CASSFSGRSYNEQFF
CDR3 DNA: TGTGCCAGCAGTTTTAGCGGGAGATCCTACAATGAGCAGTTCTTC

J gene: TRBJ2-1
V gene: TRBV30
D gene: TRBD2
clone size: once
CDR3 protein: CAWISPGLATSYNEQFF
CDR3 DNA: TGTGCCTGGATTTCTCCGGGACTAGCGACCTCCTACAATGAGCAGTTCTTC

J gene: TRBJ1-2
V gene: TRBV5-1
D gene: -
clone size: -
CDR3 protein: CASSSTGTANYGYTF
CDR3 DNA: TGCGCCAGCAGCTCTACCGGGACTGCCAACTATGGCTACACCTTC

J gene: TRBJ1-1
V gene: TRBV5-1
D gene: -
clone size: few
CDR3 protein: CASSVDGQNTEAFF
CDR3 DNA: TGCGCCAGCAGCGTGGACGGACAGAACACTGAAGCTTTCTTT

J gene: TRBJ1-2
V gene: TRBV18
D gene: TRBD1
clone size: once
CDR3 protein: CASSPRINRGLEDGYTF
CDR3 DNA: TGTGCCAGCTCACCACGAATAAACAGGGGTTTAGAGGATGGCTACACCTTC

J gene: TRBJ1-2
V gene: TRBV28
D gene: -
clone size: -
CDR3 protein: CASSLEGLPGGGYTF
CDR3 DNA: TGTGCCAGCAGTTTAGAGGGACTGCCGGGGGGTGGCTACACCTTC

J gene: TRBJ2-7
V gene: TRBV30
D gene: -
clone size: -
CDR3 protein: CAWSLPWAFHF
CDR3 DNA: TGTGCCTGGAGTTTGCCGTGGGCTTTCCACTTC

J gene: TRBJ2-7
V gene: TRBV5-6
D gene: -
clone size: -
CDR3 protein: CASSRNSYEQYF
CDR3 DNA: TGTGCCAGCAGCCGTAACTCCTACGAGCAGTACTTC

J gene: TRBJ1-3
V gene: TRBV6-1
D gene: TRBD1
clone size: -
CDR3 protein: CASSPSDRVGNTIYF
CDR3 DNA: TGTGCCAGCAGCCCCTCGGACAGGGTTGGAAACACCATATATTTT

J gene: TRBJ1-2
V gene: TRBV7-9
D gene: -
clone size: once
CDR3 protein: CASTGRGGGYTF
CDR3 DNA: TGTGCCAGCACCGGGCGGGGTGGAGGCTACACCTTC

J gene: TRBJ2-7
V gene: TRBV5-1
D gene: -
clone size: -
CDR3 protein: CASSLGAASYEQYF
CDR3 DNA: TGCGCCAGCAGCTTGGGGGCAGCCTCCTACGAGCAGTACTTC

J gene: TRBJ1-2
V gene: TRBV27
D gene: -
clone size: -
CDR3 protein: CASSPAGAPTNYGYTF
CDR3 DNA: TGTGCCAGCAGCCCGGCAGGGGCACCTACTAACTATGGCTACACCTTC

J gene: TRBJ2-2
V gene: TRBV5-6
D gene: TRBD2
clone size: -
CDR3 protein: CASSWGLAGGSGELFF
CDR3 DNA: TGTGCCAGCAGCTGGGGACTAGCGGGAGGTTCTGGGGAGCTGTTTTTT

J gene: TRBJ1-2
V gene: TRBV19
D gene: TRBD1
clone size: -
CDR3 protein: CASRNTGEYGYTF
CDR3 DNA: TGTGCCAGTAGGAATACAGGGGAGTATGGCTACACCTTC

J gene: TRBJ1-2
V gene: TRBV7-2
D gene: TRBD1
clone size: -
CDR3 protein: CASSQRTGGRNYGYTF
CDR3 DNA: TGTGCCAGCAGCCAAAGGACAGGGGGCCGTAACTATGGCTACACCTTC

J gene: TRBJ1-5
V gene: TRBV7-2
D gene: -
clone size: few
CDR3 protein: CASSSYNQPQHF
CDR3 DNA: TGTGCCAGCAGCTCGTACAATCAGCCCCAGCATTTT

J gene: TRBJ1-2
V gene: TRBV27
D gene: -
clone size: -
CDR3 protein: CASKLSGEGGYTF
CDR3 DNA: TGTGCCAGCAAATTGAGCGGGGAGGGCGGCTACACCTTC

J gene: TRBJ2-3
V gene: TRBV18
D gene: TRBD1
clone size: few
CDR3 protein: CASSPRRQGVTDTQYF
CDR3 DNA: TGTGCCAGCTCACCACGGAGACAGGGGGTCACAGATACGCAGTATTTT

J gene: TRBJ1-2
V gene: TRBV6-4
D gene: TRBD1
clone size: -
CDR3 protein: CASSDRWDSLGGYTF
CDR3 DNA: TGTGCCAGCAGTGACCGCTGGGACAGCCTCGGTGGCTACACCTTC

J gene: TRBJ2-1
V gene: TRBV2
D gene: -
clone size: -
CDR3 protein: CASSETLTYRANEQFF
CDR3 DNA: TGTGCCAGCAGTGAGACTCTAACCTACAGGGCCAATGAGCAGTTCTTC

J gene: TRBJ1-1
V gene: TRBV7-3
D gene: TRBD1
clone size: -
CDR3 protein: CASSYRGDTEAFF
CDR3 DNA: TGTGCCAGCAGCTACAGGGGAGACACTGAAGCTTTCTTT